This TCR beta chain was captured by sequencing in a study of T cell responses to AZD1222 COVID-19 vaccine. Overall study findings and caveats: Dominant at 160-218 and 743-854, vaccine-associated CD4 TCRs also spanned spike. Donor demographics were predominantly white British with a female majority; clonal diversity may be underestimated. Nearly half of the spike-specific TCRs reportedly recognize variant regions that carry no mutations.

Investigators merged groups given second doses at roughly 4 or roughly 12 weeks. The method was immunoSEQ multiplex PCR; TCRdb's version includes in-frame clones alone and lacks a portion of them. Of more than 95,000 clones in the sample, 88% were seen once. The CDR3 is made up of 11 amino acids. V lost 7 bases and J lost 4, with 7 bases in between. Per the germline V gene, CDR1 is LNHDA and CDR2 is SQIVND (reference sequence). As to this clone: What it binds is unknown.

This receptor was obtained from an adult who received the AZD1222 COVID-19 vaccine. J is TRBJ1-2 and V is TRBV19, with a weak D call TRBD1 (5 bases). Here the sequenced sample was peripheral blood, taken 28 days after the second AZD1222 dose. CDR3 in amino acids: CASTQGYGYTF. CDR3 sequence (DNA): TGTGCCAGTACCCAGGGCTATGGCTACACCTTC.